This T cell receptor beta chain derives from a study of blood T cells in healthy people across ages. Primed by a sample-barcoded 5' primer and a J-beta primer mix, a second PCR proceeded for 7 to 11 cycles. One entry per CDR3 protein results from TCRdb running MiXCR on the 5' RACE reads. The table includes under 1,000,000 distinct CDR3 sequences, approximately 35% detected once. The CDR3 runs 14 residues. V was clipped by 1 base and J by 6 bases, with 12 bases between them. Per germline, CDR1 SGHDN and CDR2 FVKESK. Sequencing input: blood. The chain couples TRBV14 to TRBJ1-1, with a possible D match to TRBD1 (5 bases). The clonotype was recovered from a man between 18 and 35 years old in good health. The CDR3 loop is CASSQGGQGAEAFF. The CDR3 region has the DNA TGTGCCAGCAGCCAAGGAGGACAAGGGGCTGAAGCTTTCTTT.